This TCR beta chain was sequenced during a study of blood T cells in healthy people across ages. The CDR3 has 14 amino acids. Germline CDR1 DFQATT, CDR2 SNEGSKA (reference sequence). The second PCR ran about 6 to 12 cycles with a sample-barcoded 5' primer and J-beta primers. Researchers report that a template-switch adaptor with 12 random nucleotides tagged each cDNA molecule. TCRdb reprocessed the 5' RACE reads via MiXCR and lists one record per CDR3 protein. This sample has over a million distinct CDR3 sequences, with 45% to 70% found just once. Those donating, healthy Caucasian individuals from Russia, were aged roughly 6 to 90.

Input material: blood. The TCR comes from a man younger than 35 in good health. This chain uses TRBV20-1 with TRBJ2-4; TRBD2 aligns across 8 bases. With the DNA end fitting TRBJ2-7 better, the J assignment may be wrong. This CDR3 is CSARDGSGAYEQYF. CDR3 nucleotides: TGCAGTGCTAGAGATGGTAGCGGGGCATACGAGCAGTACTTC.